This T cell receptor beta chain was sequenced for a study of T cell responses to AZD1222 COVID-19 vaccine (dated by TCRdb to 2020 to 2022). Background on the whole study: A total of 230 or so trial participants underwent TCR sequencing, of whom 207 received two doses of AZD1222 and about 25 received two doses of the MenACWY control vaccine. Trial participants were enrolled by age into 18-55, 56-69 and 70-plus year subgroups, with about 150, 28 and 57 TCR-sequenced participants respectively. Points the paper makes about the study in general: Spike-specific TCR breadth and depth rose significantly after two AZD1222 doses compared with day 0 and with MenACWY recipients. Because no day 14 peak-response samples were available, the repertoires could be characterized only after the peak T cell response. Only a handful of AZD1222 recipients were SARS-CoV-2 seropositive at baseline, limiting conclusions about previously exposed vaccinees. Vaccine-associated CD4 TCRs spanned the whole spike protein, with dominant responses in regions 160-218 and 743-854. Participants were mostly white British and included more females than males, and it was suggested by the authors that clonal diversity may have been underestimated. The 56-69-year group was small, and its depth increase did not reach significance, likely because of low power. Reportedly, close to half of the unique spike-specific TCRs recognized epitopes lying outside the regions that are mutated in the B.1.351 and B.1.1.7 variants.

The sample's time point label, in plain terms: about 28 days (+/-7) after the second vaccine dose. AZD1222 recipients with second doses at about 4 weeks or about 12 weeks were pooled, because spike-specific TCR depth and breadth did not differ between schedules. Vaccinee samples came from UK trials COV001 and COV002, including a single-blind randomized controlled phase 2/3 trial of AZD1222 (ChAdOx1 nCoV-19) in healthy adults. For TCRbeta chain sequencing, PBMC samples were collected from trial participants at day 0 and at day 28 after the second dose. The CDR3 regions of human TCRbeta chains were analyzed by immunosequencing. The original methods were these. Repertoire TCRs were checked for matches against a reference library of SARS-CoV-2-specific TCRs that had been generated using the MIRA antigen-specificity platform. Breadth meant the fraction of unique TCRs that were SARS-CoV-2-associated, whereas depth meant the fraction of total T cells that were SARS-CoV-2-associated. Using the MIRA data, each spike-specific TCR was assigned both to the spike region to which the TCR was reactive and to a CD4 or CD8 class. Log10-transformed breadth and depth values were compared by one-way ANOVA with Sidak's multiple comparisons tests. The clones in this table, taken by TCRdb from immuneACCESS, are in-frame only. Not every clone is retained; where verified, under half of the shortfall comes from an unresolved V gene, and the cause of the rest is unknown. V and J calls and clone size are those listed in that table; D and trimming were worked out from the DNA. This sample holds about 82,000 clones; about 83% were observed only once. Together, the top ten hold about 1.3% of the sample.

As regards this clone: The antigen it binds to is not known. Nothing much larger sits one base from this clone, and base qualities are not available.

V ends up 1 base short and J 1 base short, with an unmatched junction base count of 1. CDR1 LGHNA and CDR2 YNFKEQ were looked up in the germline V gene. From the cysteine up to the phenylalanine, the CDR3 has a length of 15 residues. The only DNA kept is the CDR3, 45 bases in frame from the first base. The TCR originated in an adult who received the AZD1222 COVID-19 vaccine. Recombination joined TRBV4-2 with TRBJ1-1; the central 9 bases match TRBD1. The sequencing used peripheral blood, collected 28 days after the second AZD1222 dose. The CDR3 region has the sequence CASSQAGQGNTEAFF. The sequenced DNA is TGTGCCAGCAGCCAAGCGGGACAGGGGAACACTGAAGCTTTCTTT.